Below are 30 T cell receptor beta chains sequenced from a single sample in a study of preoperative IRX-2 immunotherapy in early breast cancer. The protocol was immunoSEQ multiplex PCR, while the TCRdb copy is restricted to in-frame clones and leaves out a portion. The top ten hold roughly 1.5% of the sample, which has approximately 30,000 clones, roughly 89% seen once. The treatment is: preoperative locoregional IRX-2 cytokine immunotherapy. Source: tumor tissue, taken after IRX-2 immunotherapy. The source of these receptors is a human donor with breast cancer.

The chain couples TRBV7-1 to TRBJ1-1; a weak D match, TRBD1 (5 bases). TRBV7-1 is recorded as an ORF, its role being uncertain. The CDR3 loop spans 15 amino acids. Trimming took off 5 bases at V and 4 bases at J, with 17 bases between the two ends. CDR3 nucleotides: TGTGCCAGCAGCCGAACGGGGGTACGTGGCACTGAAGCTTTCTTT. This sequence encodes CASSRTGVRGTEAFF.

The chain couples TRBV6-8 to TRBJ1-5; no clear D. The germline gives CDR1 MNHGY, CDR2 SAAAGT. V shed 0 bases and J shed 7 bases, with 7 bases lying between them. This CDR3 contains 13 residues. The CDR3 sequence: CASSYSRRQPQHF. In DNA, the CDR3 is TGTGCCAGCAGTTACTCGAGGAGACAGCCCCAGCATTTT.

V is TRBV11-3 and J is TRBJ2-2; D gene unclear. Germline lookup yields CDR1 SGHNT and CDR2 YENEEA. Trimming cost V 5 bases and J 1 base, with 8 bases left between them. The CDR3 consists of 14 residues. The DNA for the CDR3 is TGTGCCAGCAGCCCGGGTAGGAACACCGGGGAGCTGTTTTTT. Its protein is CASSPGRNTGELFF.

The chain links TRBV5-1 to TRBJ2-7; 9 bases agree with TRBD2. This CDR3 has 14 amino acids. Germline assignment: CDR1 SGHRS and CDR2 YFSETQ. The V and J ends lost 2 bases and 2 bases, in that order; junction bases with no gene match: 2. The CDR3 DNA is TGCGCCAGCAGCTTTCTAGCGGGGACCTACGAGCAGTACTTC. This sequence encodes CASSFLAGTYEQYF.

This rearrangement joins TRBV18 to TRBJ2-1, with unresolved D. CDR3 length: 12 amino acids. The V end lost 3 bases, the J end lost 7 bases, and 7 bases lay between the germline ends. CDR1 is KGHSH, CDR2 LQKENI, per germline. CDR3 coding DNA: TGTGCCAGCTCACCGGGCCTTAATGAGCAGTTCTTC. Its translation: CASSPGLNEQFF.

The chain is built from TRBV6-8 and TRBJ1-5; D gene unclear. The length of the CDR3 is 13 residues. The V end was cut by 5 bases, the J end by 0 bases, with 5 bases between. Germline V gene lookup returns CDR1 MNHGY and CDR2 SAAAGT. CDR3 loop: CASSGDSNQPQHF. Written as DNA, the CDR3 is TGTGCCAGCAGTGGAGATAGCAATCAGCCCCAGCATTTT.

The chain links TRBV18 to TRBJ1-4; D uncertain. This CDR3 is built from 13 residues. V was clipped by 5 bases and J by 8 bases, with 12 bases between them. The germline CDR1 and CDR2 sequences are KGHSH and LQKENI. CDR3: CASSTSLGEKLFF. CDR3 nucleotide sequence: TGTGCCAGCTCAACTTCACTAGGGGAAAAACTGTTTTTT. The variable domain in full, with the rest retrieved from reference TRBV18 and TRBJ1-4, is NAGVMQNPRHLVRRRGQEARLRCSPMKGHSHVYWYRQLPEEGLKFMVYLQKENIIDESGMPKERFSAEFPKEGPSILRIQQVVRGDSAAYFCASSTSLGEKLFFGSGTQLSVL.

This CDR3 reads CASSPRSGWSNEKLFF. The DNA of the CDR3 is TGTGCCAGCAGCCCTAGATCAGGGTGGTCTAATGAAAAACTGTTTTTT. The chain uses TRBV7-1 and TRBJ1-4, with TRBD1 as a possible D gene (5 bases). TRBV7-1 is labeled an ORF, and its function is uncertain. V lost 5 bases and J lost 3, with 16 bases in between. The length of the CDR3 is 16 residues.

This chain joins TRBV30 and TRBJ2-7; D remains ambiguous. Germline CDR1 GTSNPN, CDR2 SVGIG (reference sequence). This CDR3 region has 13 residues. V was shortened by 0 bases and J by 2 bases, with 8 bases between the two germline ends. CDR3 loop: CAWSVRFPYEQYF. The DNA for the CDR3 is TGTGCCTGGAGTGTTCGATTCCCCTACGAGCAGTACTTC.

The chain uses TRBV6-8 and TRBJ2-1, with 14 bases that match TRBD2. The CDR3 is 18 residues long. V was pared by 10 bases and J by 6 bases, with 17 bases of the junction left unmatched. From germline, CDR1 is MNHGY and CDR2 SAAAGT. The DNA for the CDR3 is TGTGCCATAGGACAGCGCCCTTTGGGGACTAGCGGGGGCAATGAGCAGTTCTTC. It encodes CAIGQRPLGTSGGNEQFF.

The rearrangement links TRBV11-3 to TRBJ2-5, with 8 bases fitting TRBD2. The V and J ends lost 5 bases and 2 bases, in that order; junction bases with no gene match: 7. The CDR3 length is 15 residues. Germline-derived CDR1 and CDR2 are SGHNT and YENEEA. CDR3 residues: CASSPPGGGQETQYF. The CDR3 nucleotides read TGTGCCAGCAGCCCACCGGGGGGGGGACAAGAGACCCAGTACTTC.

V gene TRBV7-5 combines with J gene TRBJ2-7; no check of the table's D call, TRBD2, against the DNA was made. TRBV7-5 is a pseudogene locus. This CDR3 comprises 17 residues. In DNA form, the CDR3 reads TGTGCCAGCAGCGCAAGGAGGTTCCGGGAACCCGGCTACGAGCAGTACTTC. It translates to CASSARRFREPGYEQYF.

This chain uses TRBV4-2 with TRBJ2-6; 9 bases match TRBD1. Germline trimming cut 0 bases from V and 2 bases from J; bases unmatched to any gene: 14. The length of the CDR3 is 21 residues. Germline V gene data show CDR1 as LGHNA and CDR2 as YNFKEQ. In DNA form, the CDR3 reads TGTGCCAGCAGCCAAGATCCCCCGGGGACAGGGTCATCAGCTGGGGCCAACGTCCTGACTTTC. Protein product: CASSQDPPGTGSSAGANVLTF.

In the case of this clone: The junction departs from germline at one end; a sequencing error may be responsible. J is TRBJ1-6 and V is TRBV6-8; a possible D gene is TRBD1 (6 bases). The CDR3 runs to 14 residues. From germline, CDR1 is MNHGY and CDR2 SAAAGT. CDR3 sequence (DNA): TGTGCCATCAGTTTGGACAGTCGTAATTCACCCCTCCACTTT. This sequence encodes CAISLDSRNSPLHF.

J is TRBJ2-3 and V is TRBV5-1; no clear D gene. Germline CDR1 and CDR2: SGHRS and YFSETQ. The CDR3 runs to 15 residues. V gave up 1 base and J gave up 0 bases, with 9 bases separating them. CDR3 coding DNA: TGCGCCAGCAGCTTGCCAGCGATTAGCACAGATACGCAGTATTTT. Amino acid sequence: CASSLPAISTDTQYF.

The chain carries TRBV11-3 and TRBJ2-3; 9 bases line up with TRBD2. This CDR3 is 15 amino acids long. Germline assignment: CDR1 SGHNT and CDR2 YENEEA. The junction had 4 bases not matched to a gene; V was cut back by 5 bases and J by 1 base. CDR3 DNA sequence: TGTGCCAGCAGCCCGCTAGCGGGGCGCACAGATACGCAGTATTTT. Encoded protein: CASSPLAGRTDTQYF.

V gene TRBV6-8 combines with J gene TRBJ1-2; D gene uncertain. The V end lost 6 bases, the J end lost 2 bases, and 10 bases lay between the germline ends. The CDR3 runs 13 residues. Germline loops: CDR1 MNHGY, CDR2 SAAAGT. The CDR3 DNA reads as TGTGCCAGCAGCAACCGGGCCAACTATGGCTACACCTTC. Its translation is CASSNRANYGYTF.

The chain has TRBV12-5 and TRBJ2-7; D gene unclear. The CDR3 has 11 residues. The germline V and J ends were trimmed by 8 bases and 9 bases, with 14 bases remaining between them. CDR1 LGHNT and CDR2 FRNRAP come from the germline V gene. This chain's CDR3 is CASSQGSAQYF. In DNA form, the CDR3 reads TGTGCTAGTTCTCAAGGGTCCGCGCAGTACTTC.

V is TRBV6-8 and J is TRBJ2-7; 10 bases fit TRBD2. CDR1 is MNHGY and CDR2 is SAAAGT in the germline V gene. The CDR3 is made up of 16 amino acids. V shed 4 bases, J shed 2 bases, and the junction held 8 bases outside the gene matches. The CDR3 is CASSSSGSRSAYEQYF. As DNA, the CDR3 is TGTGCCAGCAGTTCTAGCGGGAGTCGGTCCGCCTACGAGCAGTACTTC.

This chain's CDR3 is CASSLDSASYNEQFF. The CDR3 DNA reads as TGCGCCAGCAGCTTGGATAGCGCCTCCTACAATGAGCAGTTCTTC. This chain joins TRBV5-1 and TRBJ2-1, with D possibly TRBD2 on 5 matching bases. Germline V lookup: CDR1 SGHRS, CDR2 YFSETQ. There are 15 residues in the CDR3. The V gene lost 0 bases and the J gene lost 0 bases, with 7 bases spanning the gap.

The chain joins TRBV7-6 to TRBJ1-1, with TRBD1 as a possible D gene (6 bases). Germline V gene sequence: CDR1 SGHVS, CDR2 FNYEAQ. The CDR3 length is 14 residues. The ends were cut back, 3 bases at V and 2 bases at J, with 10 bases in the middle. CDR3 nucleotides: TGTGCCAGCAGCTTGGGGGGGCTAAACACTGAAGCTTTCTTT. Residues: CASSLGGLNTEAFF.

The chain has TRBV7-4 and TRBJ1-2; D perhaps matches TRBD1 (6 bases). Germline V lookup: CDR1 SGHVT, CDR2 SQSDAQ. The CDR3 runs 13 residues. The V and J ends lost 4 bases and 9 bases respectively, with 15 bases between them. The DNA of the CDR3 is TGTGCCAGCAGCTCAGGGACAATCTTTAGCTACACCTTC. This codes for CASSSGTIFSYTF.

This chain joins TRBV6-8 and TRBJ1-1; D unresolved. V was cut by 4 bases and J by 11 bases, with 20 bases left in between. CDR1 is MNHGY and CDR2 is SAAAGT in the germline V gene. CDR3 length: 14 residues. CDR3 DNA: TGTGCCAGCAGTTTCGAATTCGGGTTAGCGGAGGCTTTCTTT. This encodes CASSFEFGLAEAFF.

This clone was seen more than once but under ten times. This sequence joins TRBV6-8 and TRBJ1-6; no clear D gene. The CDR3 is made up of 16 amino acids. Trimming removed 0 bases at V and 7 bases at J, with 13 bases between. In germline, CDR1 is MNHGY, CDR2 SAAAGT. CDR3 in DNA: TGTGCCAGCAGTTACTCTTCGTGGATGAGCAATTCACCCCTCCACTTT. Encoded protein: CASSYSSWMSNSPLHF.

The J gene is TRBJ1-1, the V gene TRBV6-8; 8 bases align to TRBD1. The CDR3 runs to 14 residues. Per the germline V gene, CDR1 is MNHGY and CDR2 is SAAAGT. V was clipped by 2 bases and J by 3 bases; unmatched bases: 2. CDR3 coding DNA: TGTGCCAGCAGTTACGTACAGGGGGACACTGAAGCTTTCTTT. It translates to CASSYVQGDTEAFF.

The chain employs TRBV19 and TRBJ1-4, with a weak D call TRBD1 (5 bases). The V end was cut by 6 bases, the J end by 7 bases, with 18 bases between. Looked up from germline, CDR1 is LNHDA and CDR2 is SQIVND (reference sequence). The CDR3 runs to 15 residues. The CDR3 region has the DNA TGTGCCAGTAGCCGAACCCGACAGTCTGGTGAAAAACTGTTTTTT. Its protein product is CASSRTRQSGEKLFF. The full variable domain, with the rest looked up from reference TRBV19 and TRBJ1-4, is DGGITQSPKYLFRKEGQNVTLSCEQNLNHDAMYWYRQDPGQGLRLIYYSQIVNDFQKGDIAEGYSVSREKKESFPLTVTSAQKNPTAFYLCASSRTRQSGEKLFFGSGTQLSVL.

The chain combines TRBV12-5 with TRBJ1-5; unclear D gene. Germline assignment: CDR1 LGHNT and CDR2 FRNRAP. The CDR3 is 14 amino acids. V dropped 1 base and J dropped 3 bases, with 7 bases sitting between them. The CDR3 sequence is CASGLGPVNQPQHF. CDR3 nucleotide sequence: TGTGCTAGTGGTTTGGGTCCTGTCAATCAGCCCCAGCATTTT.

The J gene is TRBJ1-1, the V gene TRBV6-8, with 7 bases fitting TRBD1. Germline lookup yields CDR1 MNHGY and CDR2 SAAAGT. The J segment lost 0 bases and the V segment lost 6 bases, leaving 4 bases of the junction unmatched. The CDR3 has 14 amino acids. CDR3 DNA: TGTGCCAGCAGCCACAGGGGAGTGAACACTGAAGCTTTCTTT. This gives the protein CASSHRGVNTEAFF.

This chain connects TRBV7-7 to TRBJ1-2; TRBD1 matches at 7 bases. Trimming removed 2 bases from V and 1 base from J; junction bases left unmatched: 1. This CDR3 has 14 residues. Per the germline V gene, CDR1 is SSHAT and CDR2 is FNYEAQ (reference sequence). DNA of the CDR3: TGTGCCAGCAGCTTAAACAGGGGTAACTATGGCTACACCTTC. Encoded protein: CASSLNRGNYGYTF.

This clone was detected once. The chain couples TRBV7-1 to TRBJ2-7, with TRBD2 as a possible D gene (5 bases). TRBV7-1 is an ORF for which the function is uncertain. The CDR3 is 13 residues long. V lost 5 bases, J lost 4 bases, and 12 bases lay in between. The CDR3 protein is CASSPSPGYEQYF. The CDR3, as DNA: TGTGCCAGCAGCCCTAGCCCGGGATACGAGCAGTACTTC.